Below are 14 T cell receptor beta chains sequenced from a single sample in a study of response to subunit inactivated influenza vaccine. In TCRdb, the RT-PCR reads were re-called with MiXCR into one record per CDR3 protein. This sample has about 700,000 distinct CDR3 sequences, with 13% to 15% found just once. The sample was PBMCs from blood, taken around 15 days before vaccination. All receptors come from a man aged 50 to 59 who received an inactivated influenza vaccine.

This clonotype turned up a few times. The CDR3 region has the DNA TGCGCCAGCAGGGTAGGGGTCGGAGAGACCCAGTACTTC. It is translated as CASRVGVGETQYF. The V call is TRBV5-1, the J call TRBJ2-5; a weak D match, TRBD1 (5 bases). The CDR3 covers 13 residues. V was trimmed by 5 bases and J by 4 bases, leaving 12 bases between them. Per the germline V gene, CDR1 is SGHRS and CDR2 is YFSETQ.

The chain employs TRBV28 and TRBJ2-5, with 10 bases fitting TRBD2. This CDR3 is built from 16 residues. With V trimmed by 2 bases and J by 5 bases, 8 bases remained unmatched. Germline assignment: CDR1 MDHEN and CDR2 SYDVKM. CDR3 sequence reads: CASSLPQREGRETQYF. CDR3 bases: TGTGCCAGCAGTTTACCCCAGCGGGAGGGCCGCGAGACCCAGTACTTC. The full variable domain, with the rest looked up from reference TRBV28 and TRBJ2-5, is DVKVTQSSRYLVKRTGEKVFLECVQDMDHENMFWYRQDPGLGLRLIYFSYDVKMKEKGDIPEGYSVSREKKERFSLILESASTNQTSMYLCASSLPQREGRETQYFGPGTRLLVL.

This clonotype turned up a few times. The chain has TRBV27 and TRBJ2-1; 7 bases agree with TRBD1. V dropped 2 bases and J dropped 6; count of bases not matched to a gene: 4. The CDR3 loop spans 14 amino acids. CDR1 MNHEY and CDR2 SMNVEV come from the germline V gene (reference sequence). CDR3 in amino acids: CASSLKGQFNEQFF. In nucleotides, the CDR3 is TGTGCCAGCAGTTTAAAGGGACAGTTCAATGAGCAGTTCTTC.

This clonotype was seen many times. The chain combines TRBV5-1 with TRBJ2-7, with 7 bases fitting TRBD1. The germline CDR1 and CDR2 sequences are SGHRS and YFSETQ. The V gene end was trimmed by 5 bases and the J gene end by 5 bases; junction bases not matched to a gene: 13. The CDR3 runs to 15 residues. In nucleotides, the CDR3 is TGCGCCAGCAGGATAGTAGGGGGCGCGCCCCACGAGCAGTACTTC. Protein sequence: CASRIVGGAPHEQYF.

This chain uses TRBV5-6 with TRBJ2-4; TRBD2 matches at 10 bases. This CDR3 region has 18 residues. CDR1 is SGHDT, CDR2 YYEEEE, per germline. The ends lost 0 bases at V and 6 bases at J; junction bases unmatched: 12. CDR3 coding DNA: TGTGCCAGCAGCTTGGGAGGTCTAGCGGGGGCCGGGGGAAACATTCAGTACTTC. It is translated as CASSLGGLAGAGGNIQYF.

The chain links TRBV5-1 to TRBJ2-3, with TRBD2 matching 8 bases. Germline assignment: CDR1 SGHRS and CDR2 YFSETQ. V trimming: 4 bases; J trimming: 8 bases; junction bases outside the gene matches: 15. This CDR3 is built from 16 residues. This CDR3 is CASSLLRGGRPSTQYF. The CDR3 DNA sequence: TGCGCCAGCAGCCTCTTACGGGGGGGCCGGCCAAGTACGCAGTATTTT.

In its sample, this clonotype was seen a few times. V is TRBV12-3 or TRBV12-4 and J is TRBJ2-7; D is ambiguous. The CDR3 sequence is 14 residues long. The V end was cut by 1 base, the J end by 7 bases, with 14 bases between. The CDR3 DNA follows: TGTGCCAGCAGTTTAGGTGGGAACAGACGAGAGCAGTACTTC. This encodes CASSLGGNRREQYF.

This clonotype occurred many times. J is TRBJ2-1 and V is TRBV11-2, with 7 positions matching TRBD2. This CDR3 region has 16 residues. From germline, CDR1 is SGHAT and CDR2 FQNNGV. Trimming removed 4 bases from V and 4 bases from J; junction bases left unmatched: 10. The chain's CDR3 is CASSWGGTGEYNEQFF. The CDR3 DNA reads TGTGCCAGCAGCTGGGGGGGAACGGGGGAATACAATGAGCAGTTCTTC.

The chain recombines TRBV7-9 with TRBJ2-7, with 10 positions matching TRBD1. There are 13 residues in the CDR3. The germline V gene encodes CDR1 SEHNR and CDR2 FQNEAQ (reference sequence). The ends lost 8 bases at V and 6 bases at J; junction bases unmatched: 7. As DNA, the CDR3 is TGTGCCAGCTATGGGGACAGGGGATCCGAGCAGTACTTC. Its translation is CASYGDRGSEQYF. Filled out from reference TRBV7-9 and TRBJ2-7, the complete variable domain reads DTGVSQNPRHKITKRGQNVTFRCDPISEHNRLYWYRQTLGQGPEFLTYFQNEAQLEKSRLLSDRFSAERPKGSFSTLEIQRTEQGDSAMYLCASYGDRGSEQYFGPGTRLTVT.

The gene calls are TRBV20-1 and TRBJ2-7; D may be TRBD1 (6 bases). Germline loops: CDR1 DFQATT, CDR2 SNEGSKA (reference sequence). This CDR3 region has 14 residues. The germline V and J ends were trimmed by 3 bases and 5 bases, with 17 bases remaining between them. The CDR3 loop reads CSARDLGGRDEQYF. The CDR3 nucleotides read TGCAGTGCTAGGGATCTAGGGGGACGAGACGAGCAGTACTTC.

This clonotype was detected a few times. At one end, the junction sequence differs from germline, possibly due to a read error. This chain joins TRBV20-1 and TRBJ2-7; 10 bases are shared with TRBD1. Per germline, CDR1 DFQATT and CDR2 SNEGSKA (reference sequence). The CDR3 contains 13 residues. The CDR3: CSARANLGTGVFF. The CDR3 DNA reads TGCAGTGCTAGGGCTAACCTCGGGACAGGGGTTTTTTTC.

V gene TRBV7-2 combines with J gene TRBJ1-2, with D unresolved. Between the trimmed V and J ends, which lost 3 bases and 5 bases, there was a span of 19 bases. Germline V lookup: CDR1 SGHTA, CDR2 FQGNSA. The CDR3 spans 16 residues. The CDR3 protein is CASSFGGFSQWYGYTF. The CDR3 DNA reads TGTGCCAGCAGCTTCGGAGGTTTCTCGCAGTGGTATGGCTACACCTTC.

This clonotype was observed many times. The chain employs TRBV6-6 and TRBJ1-2, with D possibly being TRBD1 (6 bases). The V and J ends lost 8 bases and 4 bases respectively, with 14 bases between them. The CDR3 spans 13 residues. The germline V gene has CDR1 MNHNY and CDR2 SVGAGI (reference sequence). The CDR3 sequence is CASGAGVLYGYTF. In DNA form, the CDR3 reads TGTGCCAGCGGGGCAGGGGTCCTCTATGGCTACACCTTC.

This clonotype has only a few counts. The CDR3 sequence: CASTTGSNTEAFF. The CDR3 DNA is TGTGCCAGCACCACCGGAAGCAACACTGAAGCTTTCTTT. The chain uses TRBV28 and TRBJ1-1, with unresolved D. This CDR3 region has 13 residues. Germline V lookup: CDR1 MDHEN, CDR2 SYDVKM. V lost 7 bases to trimming and J lost 2 bases, with 11 bases between them.